This T cell receptor (beta chain) was profiled in a study of CD8 T cells in ankylosing spondylitis. Whole-study results and caveats: Disease-linked clones bore a CD8+ phenotype and were relatively rare in peripheral blood.

A single record per CDR3 protein comes from TCRdb applying MiXCR to the 5' RACE reads. The data contain roughly 250,000 distinct CDR3 sequences, under 12% of them singletons. At least ten counts were recorded for this clonotype. As yet, its antigen is unknown. This TCR was sampled from a male donor with ankylosing spondylitis or in good health (not recorded which). Sequenced material: blood, either unsorted or a sorted T cell fraction (not recorded which).

The CDR3 sequence is CASRNSATNEKLFF. In DNA form, the CDR3 reads TGCGCCAGCAGGAACAGTGCAACTAATGAAAAACTGTTTTTT. The rearrangement links TRBV5-1 to TRBJ1-4; D gene unclear. V was cut by 5 bases and J by 0 bases, with 8 bases left in between. There are 14 residues in the CDR3. Germline-derived CDR1 and CDR2 are SGHRS and YFSETQ.